The clone carrying this T cell receptor beta chain has just one count. These data belong to a study of shared clonotypes between healthy human individuals. Study summary: With ages of 18 to 49, the donors were a couple of women and a few men.

Unsorted PBMC DNA underwent sequencing on ten immunoSEQ deep assay plates. Study processing details: In the immunoSEQ data, sequences were junction-only and lacked quality scores, so filtering differed. Sequencing was performed with immunoSEQ multiplex PCR; in TCRdb, only in-frame clones are kept and a portion is missing. V, J and clone size derive from that table, while D and trimming were established from the DNA sequence. Among about 480,000 clones listed, approximately 79% were seen once. The CDR3 covers 18 residues. The V gene end was trimmed by 1 base and the J gene end by 2 bases; junction bases not matched to a gene: 10. Germline CDR1 SGHAT, CDR2 FQNNGV. Genomic DNA for unsorted samples was obtained from approximately 100 million PBMCs.

This chain uses TRBV11-2 with TRBJ2-3; TRBD2 matches at 9 bases. The sequence derives from a woman aged 40-49 years in good health. Some clones in this sample may be carry-over from other donors' samples. Sequenced material: PBMCs. As DNA, the CDR3 is TGTGCCAGCAGCTTAGGGGGATCGACTAGCGGCTACACAGATACGCAGTATTTT. This gives the protein CASSLGGSTSGYTDTQYF.